This TCR beta chain was identified in a study of blood T cell repertoires in COVID-19. Study-level information: Sites in the United States, Italy and Spain provided acute and convalescent COVID-19 samples. In each case, the material was cDNA or gDNA derived from T cells, B-cell-depleted T cells, or PBMCs.

Seattle's enrolled individuals joined amid active infection and were then monitored longitudinally. As handled by the study authors: Scientists estimated how many nucleated cells there were by amplifying reference gene primers. Clones were read by immunoSEQ multiplex PCR, and TCRdb kept only the in-frame ones, dropping some. The DNA gave D and trimming, while V, J and clone size come from that table. The repertoire holds around 310,000 clones, around 89% seen once, with roughly 1% in the top ten. V was shortened by 10 bases and J by 1 base, with 10 bases between the two germline ends. The CDR3 is 12 amino acids. Germline values: CDR1 MNHNY, CDR2 SVGAGI (reference sequence).

The sample comprised peripheral blood. The sequence came from a middle-aged woman with COVID-19, enrolled during active disease. The chain links TRBV6-6 to TRBJ2-5; maybe TRBD2 (6 bases). The CDR3 region has the DNA TGTGCCACGGAGGGTAGCCAAGAGACCCAGTACTTC. Amino acid sequence: CATEGSQETQYF.